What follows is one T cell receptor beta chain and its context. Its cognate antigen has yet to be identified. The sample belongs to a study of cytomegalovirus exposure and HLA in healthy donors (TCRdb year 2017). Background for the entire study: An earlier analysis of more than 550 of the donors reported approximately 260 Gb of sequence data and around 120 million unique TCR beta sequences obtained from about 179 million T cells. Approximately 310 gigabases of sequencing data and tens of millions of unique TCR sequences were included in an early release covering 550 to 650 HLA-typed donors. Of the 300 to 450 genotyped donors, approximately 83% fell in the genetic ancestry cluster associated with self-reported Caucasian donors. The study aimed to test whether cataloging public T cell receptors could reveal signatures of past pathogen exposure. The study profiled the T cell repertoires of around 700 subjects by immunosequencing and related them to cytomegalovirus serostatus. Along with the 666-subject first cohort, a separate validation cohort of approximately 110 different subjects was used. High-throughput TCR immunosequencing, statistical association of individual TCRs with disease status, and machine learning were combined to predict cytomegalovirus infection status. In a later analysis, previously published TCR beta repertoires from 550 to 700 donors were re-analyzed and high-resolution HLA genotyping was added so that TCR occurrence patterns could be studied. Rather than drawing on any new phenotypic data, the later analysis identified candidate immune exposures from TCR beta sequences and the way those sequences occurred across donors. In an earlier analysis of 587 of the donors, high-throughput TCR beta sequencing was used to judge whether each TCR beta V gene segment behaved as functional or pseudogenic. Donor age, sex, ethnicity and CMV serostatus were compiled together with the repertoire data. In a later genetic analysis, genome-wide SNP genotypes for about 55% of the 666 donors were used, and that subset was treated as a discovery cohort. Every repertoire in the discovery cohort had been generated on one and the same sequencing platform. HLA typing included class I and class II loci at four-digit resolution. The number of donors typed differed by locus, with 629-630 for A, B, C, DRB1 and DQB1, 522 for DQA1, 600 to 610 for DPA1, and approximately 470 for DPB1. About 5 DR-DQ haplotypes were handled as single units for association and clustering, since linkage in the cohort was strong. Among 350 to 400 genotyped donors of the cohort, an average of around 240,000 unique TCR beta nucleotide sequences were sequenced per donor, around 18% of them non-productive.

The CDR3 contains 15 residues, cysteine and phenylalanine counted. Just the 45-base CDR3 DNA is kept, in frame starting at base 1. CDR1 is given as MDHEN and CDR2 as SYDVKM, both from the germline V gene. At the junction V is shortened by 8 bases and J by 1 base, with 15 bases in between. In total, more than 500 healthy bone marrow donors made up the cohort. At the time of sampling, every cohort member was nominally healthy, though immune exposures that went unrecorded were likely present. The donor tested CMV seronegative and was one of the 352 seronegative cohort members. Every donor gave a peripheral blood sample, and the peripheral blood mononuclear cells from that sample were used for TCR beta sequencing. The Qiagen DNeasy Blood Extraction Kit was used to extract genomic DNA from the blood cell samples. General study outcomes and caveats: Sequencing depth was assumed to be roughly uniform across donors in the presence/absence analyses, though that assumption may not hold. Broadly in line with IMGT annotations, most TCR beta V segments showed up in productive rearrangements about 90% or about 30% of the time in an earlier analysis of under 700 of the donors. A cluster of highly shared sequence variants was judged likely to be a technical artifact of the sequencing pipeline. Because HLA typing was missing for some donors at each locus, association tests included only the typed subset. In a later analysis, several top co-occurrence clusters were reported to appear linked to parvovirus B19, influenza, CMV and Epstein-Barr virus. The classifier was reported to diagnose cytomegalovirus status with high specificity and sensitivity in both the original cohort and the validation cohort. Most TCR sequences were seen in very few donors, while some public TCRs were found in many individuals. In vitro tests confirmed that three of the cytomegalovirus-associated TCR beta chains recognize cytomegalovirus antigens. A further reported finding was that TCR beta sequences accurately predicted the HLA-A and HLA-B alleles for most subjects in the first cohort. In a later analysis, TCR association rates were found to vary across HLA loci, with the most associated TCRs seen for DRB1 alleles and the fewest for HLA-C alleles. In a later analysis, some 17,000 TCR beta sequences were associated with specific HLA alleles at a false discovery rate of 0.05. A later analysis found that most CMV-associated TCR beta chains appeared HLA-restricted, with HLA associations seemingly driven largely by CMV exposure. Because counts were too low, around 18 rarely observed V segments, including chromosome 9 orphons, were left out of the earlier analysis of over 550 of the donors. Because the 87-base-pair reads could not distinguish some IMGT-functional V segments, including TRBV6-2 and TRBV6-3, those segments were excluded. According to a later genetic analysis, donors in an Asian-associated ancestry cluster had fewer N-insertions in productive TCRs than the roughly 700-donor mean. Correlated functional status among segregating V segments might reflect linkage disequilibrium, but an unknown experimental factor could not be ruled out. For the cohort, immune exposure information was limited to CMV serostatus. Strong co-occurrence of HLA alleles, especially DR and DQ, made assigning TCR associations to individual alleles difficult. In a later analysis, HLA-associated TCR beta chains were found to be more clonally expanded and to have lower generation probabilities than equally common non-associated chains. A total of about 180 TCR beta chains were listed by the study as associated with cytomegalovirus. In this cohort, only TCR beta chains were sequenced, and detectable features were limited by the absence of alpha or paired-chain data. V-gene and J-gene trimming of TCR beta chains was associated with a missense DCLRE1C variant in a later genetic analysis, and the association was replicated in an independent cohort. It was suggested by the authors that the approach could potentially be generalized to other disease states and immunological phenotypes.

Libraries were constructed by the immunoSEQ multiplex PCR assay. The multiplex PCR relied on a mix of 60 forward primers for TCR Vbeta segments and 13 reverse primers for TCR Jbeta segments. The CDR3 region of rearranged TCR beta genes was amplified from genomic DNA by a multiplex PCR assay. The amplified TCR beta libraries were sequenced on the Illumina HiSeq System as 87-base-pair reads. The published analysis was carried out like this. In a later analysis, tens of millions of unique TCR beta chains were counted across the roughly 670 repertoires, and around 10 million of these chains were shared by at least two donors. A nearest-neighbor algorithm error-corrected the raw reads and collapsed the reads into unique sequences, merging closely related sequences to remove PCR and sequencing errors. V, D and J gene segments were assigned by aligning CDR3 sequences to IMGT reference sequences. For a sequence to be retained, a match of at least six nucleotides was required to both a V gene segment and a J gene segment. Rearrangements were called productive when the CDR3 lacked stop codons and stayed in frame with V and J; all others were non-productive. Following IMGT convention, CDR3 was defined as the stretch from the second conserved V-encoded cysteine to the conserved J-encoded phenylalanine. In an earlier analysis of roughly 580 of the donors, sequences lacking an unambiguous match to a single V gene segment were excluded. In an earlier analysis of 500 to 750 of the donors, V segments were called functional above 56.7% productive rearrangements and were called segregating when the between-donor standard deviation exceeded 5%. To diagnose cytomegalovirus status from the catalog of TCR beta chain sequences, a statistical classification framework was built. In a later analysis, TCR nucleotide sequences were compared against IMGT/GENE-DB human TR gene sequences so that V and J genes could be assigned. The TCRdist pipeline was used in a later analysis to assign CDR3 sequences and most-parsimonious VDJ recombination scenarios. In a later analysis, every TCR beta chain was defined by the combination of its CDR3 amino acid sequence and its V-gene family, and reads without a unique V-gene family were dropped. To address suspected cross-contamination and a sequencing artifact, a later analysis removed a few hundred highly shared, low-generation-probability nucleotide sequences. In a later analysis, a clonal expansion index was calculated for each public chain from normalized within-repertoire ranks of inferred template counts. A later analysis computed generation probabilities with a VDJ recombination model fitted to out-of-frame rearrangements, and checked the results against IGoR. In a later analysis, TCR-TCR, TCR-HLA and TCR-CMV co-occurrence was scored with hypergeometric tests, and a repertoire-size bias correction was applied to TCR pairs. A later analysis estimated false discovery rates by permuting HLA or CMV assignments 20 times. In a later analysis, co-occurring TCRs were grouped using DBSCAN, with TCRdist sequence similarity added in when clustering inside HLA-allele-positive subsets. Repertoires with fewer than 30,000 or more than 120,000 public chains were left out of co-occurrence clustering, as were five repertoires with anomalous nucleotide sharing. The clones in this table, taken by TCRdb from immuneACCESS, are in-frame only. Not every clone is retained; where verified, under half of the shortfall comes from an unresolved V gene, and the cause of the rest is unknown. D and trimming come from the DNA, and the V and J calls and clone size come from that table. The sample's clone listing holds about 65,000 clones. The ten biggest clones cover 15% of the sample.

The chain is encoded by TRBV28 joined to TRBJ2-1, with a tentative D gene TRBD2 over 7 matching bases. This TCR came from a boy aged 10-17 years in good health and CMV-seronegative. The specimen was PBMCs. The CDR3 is CASGMGGASYNEQFF. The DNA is TGTGCCAGCGGGATGGGGGGGGCGTCCTACAATGAGCAGTTCTTC.